The next 4 T cell receptor beta chains were all read from a single sample in a study of blood T cells in healthy people across ages. A second PCR of roughly 7 to 11 cycles used a sample-barcoded 5' primer and a J-beta primer mix. TCRdb used MiXCR to reprocess the 5' RACE reads, holding one entry per CDR3 protein. Among about 650,000 distinct CDR3 sequences, over 40% were seen once, and the ten largest hold roughly 14%. Sequencing was done on a sample of blood. The receptors here all came from a woman older than 75 in good health.

This clonotype was seen ten or more times. The chain links TRBV28 to TRBJ2-7; D not certain. V lost 4 bases and J lost 6, with 22 bases in between. The CDR3 runs to 16 residues. CDR1 is MDHEN, CDR2 SYDVKM, per germline. CDR3 amino acids: CASSSLQALVAAEQYF. In nucleotides, the CDR3 is TGTGCCAGCAGTTCTTTGCAGGCGTTAGTAGCTGCCGAGCAGTACTTC.

A remark on this clonotype: This may stem from a read error, because a much larger clone lies one nucleotide away. This sequence joins TRBV7-2 and TRBJ2-7; possible D gene TRBD1, 6 bases. There are 17 residues in the CDR3. The V end was cut by 5 bases, the J end by 7 bases, with 27 bases between. Germline assignment: CDR1 SGHTA and CDR2 FQGNSA. DNA of the CDR3: TGTGCCAGCAGCCAGGGGCGCGCACAAACCGCCTACAATGAGCAGTACTTC. Its translation is CASSQGRAQTAYNEQYF.

Worth noting for this clonotype: At one of its ends the junction is not consistent with the germline gene, which may arise from a read error. CDR3 sequence: CASSQVWTSLDYSGNTTYF. DNA for the CDR3: TGTGCCAGCAGCCAGGTTTGGACATCCCTTGACTACTCTGGAAACACCACATATTTT. The chain links TRBV13 to TRBJ1-3, with D possibly being TRBD1 (5 bases). Germline values: CDR1 PRHDT, CDR2 FYEKMQ (reference sequence). The CDR3 is made up of 19 amino acids. The full variable domain, completed using reference TRBV13 and TRBJ1-3, is AAGVIQSPRHLIKEKRETATLKCYPIPRHDTVYWYQQGPGQDPQFLISFYEKMQSDKGSIPDRFSAQQFSDYHSELNMSSLELGDSALYFCASSQVWTSLDYSGNTTYFGEGSWLTVV.

V and J are TRBV7-2 and TRBJ2-4; TRBD2 aligns across 10 bases. The J call is in doubt because the DNA end fits TRBJ2-7 better. Per the germline V gene, CDR1 is SGHTA and CDR2 is FQGNSA. The CDR3 totals 15 residues. Here the CDR3 DNA reads TGTGCCAGCAGACCCCACGGGACTAGCGCCCACGAGCAGTACTTC. Translation gives CASRPHGTSAHEQYF.